Listed here is a single T cell receptor beta chain. CDR1 is LNHNV, CDR2 YYDKDF, per germline (reference sequence). J lost 4 bases, V lost 5 bases, and 3 bases had no gene match. The CDR3 length is 13 residues. This sample was included in a study of cytomegalovirus exposure and HLA in healthy donors. In the PCR, 60 Vbeta and 13 Jbeta primers were used. Some clones are missing from TCRdb's copy, which holds only in-frame ones; the method was immunoSEQ multiplex PCR. The sample has roughly 100,000 clones. The chain is built from TRBV15 and TRBJ1-1; 8 nucleotides line up with TRBD1. This TCR derives from a man in his forties or fifties in good health and CMV-seronegative. The sequenced sample was PBMCs. The CDR3 sequence is CATSRQGITEAFF. CDR3 coding DNA: TGTGCCACCAGCCGACAGGGGATCACTGAAGCTTTCTTT. Complete variable domain (other parts from reference TRBV15 and TRBJ1-1): DAMVIQNPRYQVTQFGKPVTLSCSQTLNHNVMYWYQQKSSQAPKLLFHYYDKDFNNEADTPDNFQSRRPNTSFCFLDIRSPGLGDTAMYLCATSRQGITEAFFGQGTRLTVV.